The 31 T cell receptor beta chains below come from one sample, sequenced in a study of response to subunit inactivated influenza vaccine. One entry per CDR3 protein, called by TCRdb with MiXCR from the RT-PCR reads. The sample contains about 780,000 distinct CDR3 sequences, about a fifth of which appear only once. Source: PBMCs from blood, taken 5 days after vaccination. The receptors come from a man between 50 and 59 years old who received an inactivated influenza vaccine.

V usage is TRBV28 and J usage is TRBJ2-5; D is unclear. This CDR3 is built from 14 residues. Between the trimmed V and J ends, which lost 4 bases and 4 bases, there was a span of 13 bases. Germline V CDR1 and CDR2: MDHEN, SYDVKM. The CDR3 is CASSSPQLGETQYF. DNA of the CDR3: TGTGCCAGCAGTTCCCCCCAATTAGGAGAGACCCAGTACTTC.

This clonotype was counted at least ten times. This chain joins TRBV29-1 and TRBJ2-5; the match to TRBD2 covers 10 bases. CDR3 length equals 13 residues. CDR1 SQVTM and CDR2 ANQGSEA come from the germline V gene. J gave up 1 base and V 6 bases, and 2 bases lay outside the gene matches. CDR3 amino acids: CSVRTSGQETQYF. The CDR3, as DNA: TGCAGCGTGAGGACTAGCGGCCAAGAGACCCAGTACTTC.

The chain uses TRBV4-3 and TRBJ2-3; no reliable D call. This CDR3 is built from 16 residues. The ends were cut back, 0 bases at V and 2 bases at J, with 12 bases in the middle. Germline CDR1 reads LGHNA; CDR2 reads YSLEER. This CDR3 is CASSQDQGRSTDTQYF. CDR3 nucleotide sequence: TGCGCCAGCAGCCAAGACCAAGGGCGGTCCACAGATACGCAGTATTTT.

This CDR3 reads CASNGQLGETQYF. For the CDR3, the DNA is TGTGCCAGCAATGGACAGTTGGGCGAGACCCAGTACTTC. The chain carries TRBV2 and TRBJ2-5, with D possibly being TRBD1 (6 bases). The V gene lost 7 bases and the J gene lost 5 bases, with 14 bases spanning the gap. The V gene's germline CDR1 is SNHLY and CDR2 FYNNEI. The CDR3 length is 13 residues.

This clonotype was found a few times. The chain couples TRBV20-1 to TRBJ2-1; D may be TRBD2 (5 bases). The CDR3 runs 14 residues. Between the trimmed V and J ends, which lost 0 bases and 4 bases, there was a span of 10 bases. Germline V gene sequence: CDR1 DFQATT, CDR2 SNEGSKA (reference sequence). DNA for the CDR3: TGCAGTGCTAGAGAGGCTAGCAATTACAATGAGCAGTTCTTC. This translates into CSAREASNYNEQFF.

This clonotype was seen only a few times. V is TRBV7-2 and J is TRBJ2-2; D gene ambiguous. The CDR3 spans 12 residues. V was cut by 5 bases and J by 7 bases, with 8 bases left in between. Per the germline V gene, CDR1 is SGHTA and CDR2 is FQGNSA. Written as DNA, the CDR3 is TGTGCCAGCAGCATTACGGGCGGGGAGCTGTTTTTT. Translated, it gives CASSITGGELFF. Looking up the rest from reference TRBV7-2 and TRBJ2-2 gives the full variable domain: GAGVSQSPSNKVTEKGKDVELRCDPISGHTALYWYRQSLGQGLEFLIYFQGNSAPDKSGLPSDRFSAERTGGSVSTLTIQRTQQEDSAVYLCASSITGGELFFGEGSRLTVL.

The gene calls are TRBV25-1 and TRBJ2-1; no reliable D call. The CDR3 sequence is 15 residues long. Germline V gene sequence: CDR1 MGHDK, CDR2 SYGVNS. V dropped 2 bases and J dropped 0 bases, with 8 bases sitting between them. Here the CDR3 DNA reads TGTGCCAGCAGTGAACGGCATAGCTCCTACAATGAGCAGTTCTTC. It translates to CASSERHSSYNEQFF.

This clonotype has a handful of counts. The chain has TRBV12-3 or TRBV12-4 and TRBJ2-5, with 7 bases aligning to TRBD2. The V gene end was trimmed by 6 bases and the J gene end by 2 bases; junction bases not matched to a gene: 9. This CDR3 is 15 amino acids long. The CDR3 is CASRAQRGRQETQYF. DNA for the CDR3: TGTGCCAGCAGAGCCCAGCGGGGCAGGCAAGAGACCCAGTACTTC.

The table lists this clonotype with a few counts. The chain carries TRBV5-5 and TRBJ2-1; 8 bases are shared with TRBD1. The CDR3 is 15 amino acids. The J segment lost 4 bases and the V segment lost 4 bases, leaving 7 bases of the junction unmatched. CDR1 and CDR2 from the germline V gene are SGHKS and YYEKEE (reference sequence). The CDR3 spells CASSIPGDRYNEQFF. In DNA form, the CDR3 reads TGTGCCAGCAGCATACCAGGGGACAGGTACAATGAGCAGTTCTTC.

This clonotype was seen a handful of times. J is TRBJ1-6 and V is TRBV7-2; D is uncertain. The V end was cut by 6 bases, the J end by 0 bases, with 6 bases between. Per germline, CDR1 SGHTA and CDR2 FQGNSA. The CDR3 contains 14 residues. As DNA, the CDR3 is TGTGCCAGCAGTTATAGCTCCTATAATTCACCCCTCCACTTT. Translated: CASSYSSYNSPLHF.

The chain has TRBV6-4 and TRBJ2-6; 7 bases map to TRBD1. V shed 6 bases and J 3 bases; nucleotides not matched to a gene: 17. The CDR3 covers 19 residues. Germline CDR1 and CDR2: MRHNA and SNTAGT. The CDR3 here is CASSHTGDILRGGANVLTF. Written as DNA, the CDR3 is TGTGCCAGCAGCCATACAGGGGACATATTGAGAGGTGGGGCCAACGTCCTGACTTTC.

A few counts support this clonotype. The gene calls are TRBV12-3 or TRBV12-4 and TRBJ1-5; 8 nucleotides match TRBD1. V lost 3 bases and J lost 5; bases outside the gene matches: 6. This CDR3 has 15 amino acids. The CDR3 spells CASSFRTGIDQPQHF. The CDR3 coding sequence is TGTGCCAGCAGTTTTCGGACAGGGATAGATCAGCCCCAGCATTTT.

This clonotype was detected a few times. The gene calls are TRBV20-1 and TRBJ1-5, with no clear D. Per germline, CDR1 DFQATT and CDR2 SNEGSKA (reference sequence). The length of the CDR3 is 15 residues. Trimming pared 1 base from V and 0 bases from J, leaving 10 bases between. Written as DNA, the CDR3 is TGCAGTGCTAGAGGTGAACAGTATAGCAATCAGCCCCAGCATTTT. Translated: CSARGEQYSNQPQHF.

This CDR3 reads CASSYSVDRAGNQPQHF. For the CDR3, the DNA is TGTGCCAGCAGTTACTCAGTGGACAGGGCGGGCAATCAGCCCCAGCATTTT. The chain recombines TRBV6-2 or TRBV6-3 with TRBJ1-5; 8 nucleotides match TRBD1. CDR1 is MNHEY, CDR2 SVGEGT, per germline. Trimming at V came to 0 bases and at J to 2 bases, leaving 6 bases not matched to a gene. The CDR3 sequence is 17 residues long.

There are a few counts of this clonotype. The CDR3 region is CSARDWTSAGNEQFF. The CDR3 DNA is TGCAGTGCTAGAGATTGGACTAGCGCGGGGAATGAGCAGTTCTTC. This chain joins TRBV20-1 and TRBJ2-1; 9 bases match TRBD2. In germline, CDR1 is DFQATT, CDR2 SNEGSKA (reference sequence). V lost 0 bases and J lost 7; bases outside the gene matches: 7. This CDR3 contains 15 residues.

In this sample, this clonotype turned up a few times. The chain combines TRBV20-1 with TRBJ2-1; tentatively, D is TRBD2 (6 bases). V was cut by 1 base and J by 8 bases, with 12 bases left in between. CDR1 is DFQATT and CDR2 is SNEGSKA in the germline V gene (reference sequence). The CDR3 has 13 residues. As DNA, the CDR3 is TGCAGTGCTAGAGGAACGGAGGGCCATGAGCAGTTCTTC. Protein: CSARGTEGHEQFF.

This clonotype was observed many times. CDR3 sequence: CASSLDRAGSGYTF. In DNA, the CDR3 is TGTGCCAGCAGTTTAGACAGGGCCGGGAGCGGCTACACCTTC. This chain connects TRBV27 to TRBJ1-2; 7 nucleotides align to TRBD1. Germline V lookup: CDR1 MNHEY, CDR2 SMNVEV (reference sequence). CDR3 length: 14 amino acids. V shed 2 bases, J shed 8 bases, and the junction held 8 bases outside the gene matches.

The rearrangement uses TRBV6-1 and TRBJ1-4, with D uncertain. Germline loops: CDR1 MNHNS, CDR2 SASEGT. Trimming stripped 6 bases from V and 2 bases from J, with 10 bases between. The CDR3 extends over 14 amino acids. CDR3: CASSPDGTNEKLFF. CDR3 nucleotide sequence: TGTGCCAGCAGCCCGGACGGTACTAATGAAAAACTGTTTTTT.

This clonotype was detected only a few times. This rearrangement joins TRBV12-3 or TRBV12-4 to TRBJ2-3, with 9 positions matching TRBD2. The CDR3 runs 14 residues. V shed 6 bases, J shed 3 bases, and the junction held 4 bases outside the gene matches. CDR3 nucleotide sequence: TGTGCCAGCAGAGCGGGGGGCCGGACAGATACGCAGTATTTT. Translation gives CASRAGGRTDTQYF.

The rearrangement links TRBV4-1 to TRBJ2-2; TRBD2 aligns across 7 bases. The CDR3 consists of 16 residues. With 4 bases clipped from V and 2 bases from J, the junction kept 7 bases outside the gene matches. The germline gives CDR1 MGHRA, CDR2 YSYEKL. CDR3 amino acids: CASSLLTGGNTGELFF. Here the CDR3 DNA reads TGCGCCAGCAGCCTCTTAACGGGGGGTAACACCGGGGAGCTGTTTTTT.

This chain links TRBV20-1 with TRBJ1-6; D is perhaps TRBD1 (6 bases). The CDR3 loop spans 15 amino acids. V dropped 1 base and J dropped 6 bases, with 13 bases sitting between them. The germline V gene has CDR1 DFQATT and CDR2 SNEGSKA (reference sequence). In DNA, the CDR3 is TGCAGTGCTAGAGGGGGGGGCGTGAGTAATTCACCCCTCCACTTT. Translated, it gives CSARGGGVSNSPLHF.

CDR3 region: CSASTAGAGNTIYF. DNA of the CDR3: TGCAGTGCTAGTACGGCAGGGGCTGGAAACACCATATATTTT. The chain employs TRBV20-1 and TRBJ1-3, with D tentatively TRBD1 (6 bases). CDR1 DFQATT and CDR2 SNEGSKA come from the germline V gene (reference sequence). This CDR3 region has 14 residues. The V end was cut by 3 bases, the J end by 2 bases, with 11 bases between.

This clonotype was counted a few times. J is TRBJ1-1 and V is TRBV30, with 8 bases lining up with TRBD1. This CDR3 is built from 15 residues. In germline, CDR1 is GTSNPN, CDR2 SVGIG (reference sequence). The junction had 11 bases not matched to a gene; V was cut back by 4 bases and J by 4 bases. The CDR3: CAWKLTGVVITEAFF. CDR3 coding DNA: TGTGCCTGGAAGTTGACAGGGGTAGTAATCACTGAAGCTTTCTTT.

This clonotype has a handful of counts. The V gene is TRBV7-9, the J gene TRBJ2-7; 8 bases map to TRBD1. V lost 3 bases, J lost 0 bases, and 4 bases stayed unmatched. The CDR3 contains 15 residues. Germline V gene sequence: CDR1 SEHNR, CDR2 FQNEAQ (reference sequence). CDR3 protein: CASSFQGASSYEQYF. The CDR3, as DNA: TGTGCCAGCAGCTTCCAGGGGGCGTCCTCCTACGAGCAGTACTTC.

The chain joins TRBV20-1 to TRBJ1-4, with a tentative D call TRBD1 (5 bases). Germline assignment: CDR1 DFQATT and CDR2 SNEGSKA (reference sequence). V lost 3 bases, J lost 3 bases, and 11 bases lay in between. The CDR3 is 14 residues long. The CDR3 DNA reads as TGCAGTGCTAGTACGACAGTCTCTAATGAAAAACTGTTTTTT. Amino acid sequence: CSASTTVSNEKLFF.

This clonotype was seen a few times. This chain connects TRBV10-3 to TRBJ2-1; the D gene is possibly TRBD1 (6 bases). Trimming took 10 bases from V and 4 from J, leaving 20 bases between them. The CDR3 loop spans 15 amino acids. Germline V gives CDR1 ENHRY, CDR2 SYGVKD. The CDR3 nucleotides read TGTGCCACGCGGAATATAGGGGGATCATACAATGAGCAGTTCTTC. Amino acid sequence: CATRNIGGSYNEQFF.

This clonotype turned up a few times. The gene calls are TRBV7-9 and TRBJ2-1; the D call may be TRBD1 or TRBD2 (5 bases each). CDR1 is SEHNR and CDR2 is FQNEAQ in the germline V gene (reference sequence). Trimming pared 5 bases from V and 8 bases from J, leaving 13 bases between. CDR3 size: 13 residues. DNA for the CDR3: TGTGCCAGCAGCCAAGCATGGGACGATGAGCAGTTCTTC. It is translated as CASSQAWDDEQFF. Supplemented by reference TRBV7-9 and TRBJ2-1, the full variable domain reads DTGVSQNPRHKITKRGQNVTFRCDPISEHNRLYWYRQTLGQGPEFLTYFQNEAQLEKSRLLSDRFSAERPKGSFSTLEIQRTEQGDSAMYLCASSQAWDDEQFFGPGTRLTVL.

The J gene is TRBJ2-7, the V gene TRBV7-2; possibly TRBD1 for D (5 bases). The CDR3 loop spans 15 amino acids. CDR1 SGHTA and CDR2 FQGNSA come from the germline V gene. Trimming left V 1 base short and J 3 bases short, with 13 bases between. The CDR3 sequence: CASSLGPTAIYEQYF. The CDR3 bases are TGTGCCAGCAGCTTAGGCCCGACAGCGATCTACGAGCAGTACTTC.

In this sample, this clonotype turned up a few times. This chain links TRBV5-1 with TRBJ2-7, with 7 positions matching TRBD1. This CDR3 comprises 13 residues. CDR1 is SGHRS, CDR2 YFSETQ, per germline. Trimming took 5 bases from V and 4 from J; bases not matched to a gene: 6. This CDR3 reads CASRTGNEYEQYF. Written as DNA, the CDR3 is TGCGCCAGCAGGACAGGGAACGAGTACGAGCAGTACTTC.

The chain is built from TRBV5-1 and TRBJ1-1; weak D call: TRBD1 (6 bases). The germline V and J ends were trimmed by 6 bases and 5 bases, with 17 bases remaining between them. The CDR3 sequence is 14 residues long. Germline V gene lookup returns CDR1 SGHRS and CDR2 YFSETQ. The CDR3 region is CASKSGGASTEAFF. Written as DNA, the CDR3 is TGCGCCAGCAAGTCGGGGGGCGCGTCTACTGAAGCTTTCTTT.

The sample holds many counts of this clonotype. The genes are TRBV19 and TRBJ2-1; 7 positions match TRBD1. Losses at the gene ends were 6 bases for V and 2 bases for J; bases not matched to a gene: 7. This CDR3 has 15 residues. Germline loops: CDR1 LNHDA, CDR2 SQIVND (reference sequence). DNA of the CDR3: TGTGCCAGTAGGAAGTCCGGGACAGCCTACAATGAGCAGTTCTTC. It is translated as CASRKSGTAYNEQFF.